This TCR beta chain was sequenced in a study of T cells in localized non-small cell lung cancer. The assay was immunoSEQ multiplex PCR, and TCRdb's table has in-frame clones only and misses some. The data show approximately 67,000 clones, 80% to 90% seen once. Comment on this clone: The antigen is not known.

Broader study findings: Median around 56 top-100 tumor clones were shared with paired adjacent lung.

Germline-derived CDR1 and CDR2 are SGHTA and FQGTGA. Trimming removed 3 bases from V and 0 bases from J, with 7 bases in between. This CDR3 comprises 14 residues. Sample: peripheral blood, taken before any cancer treatment. This clonotype was sampled from a female donor aged 60 or older with stage I lung adenocarcinoma. The V call is TRBV7-3, the J call TRBJ2-3; no clear D. CDR3 amino acids: CASSLGRSTDTQYF. The CDR3 region has the DNA TGTGCCAGCAGCTTGGGCAGAAGCACAGATACGCAGTATTTT.